The source of this T cell receptor beta chain is a study of blood T cell repertoires in COVID-19. Study-level background: The samples span acute and convalescent COVID-19 from the United States, Italy and Spain. T cells, B-cell-depleted T cells, or PBMCs provided the cDNA or gDNA that served as material.

Germline lookup yields CDR1 SGHVS and CDR2 FNYEAQ. The CDR3 is 13 residues long. V was clipped by 0 bases and J by 4 bases, with 7 bases between them. The Seattle patients, enrolled during active infection, were followed longitudinally. This clone was seen just once. In the original processing: Scientists estimated how many nucleated cells there were by amplifying reference gene primers. Generated by immunoSEQ multiplex PCR, the TCRdb table keeps only in-frame clones and is missing some. V, J and clone size are those of that table, while D and trimming were read from the DNA. Here the sample spans about 76,000 clones, over 75% being singletons.

The chain links TRBV7-6 to TRBJ2-7; D not resolved. This clonotype was sampled from a man over 45 with COVID-19, enrolled during active disease. Sequenced material: peripheral blood. Here the CDR3 reads CASSLANGYEQYF. As DNA, the CDR3 is TGTGCCAGCAGCTTAGCAAACGGGTACGAGCAGTACTTC. Filled out from reference TRBV7-6 and TRBJ2-7, the complete variable domain reads GAGVSQSPRYKVTKRGQDVALRCDPISGHVSLYWYRQALGQGPEFLTYFNYEAQQDKSGLPNDRFSAERPEGSISTLTIQRTEQRDSAMYRCASSLANGYEQYFGPGTRLTVT.